This T cell receptor beta chain was recovered during a study of blood T cell repertoires in COVID-19. In the study overall: The analysed material was cDNA or gDNA that came from T cells, B-cell-depleted T cells, or PBMCs.

Deletions cut 0 bases from V and 9 bases from J, with 15 bases between. This CDR3 region has 14 residues. Germline-derived CDR1 and CDR2 are SGHRS and YFSETQ. The repertoire was sequenced with immunoSEQ multiplex PCR; TCRdb's copy has only in-frame clones and lacks some. The sample lists some 120,000 clones, roughly 74% seen once, with around 5.2% in the top ten. Sample: peripheral blood. The receptor comes from a man in his 60s with acute or convalescent COVID-19. The chain is built from TRBV5-1 and TRBJ1-2, with D possibly matching TRBD1 (5 bases). For the CDR3, the DNA is TGCGCCAGCAGCTTGGAAGGTCTGGACATGAGCTACACCTTC. Its translation is CASSLEGLDMSYTF.